This TCR beta chain was sequenced for a study of monozygotic twins with inflammatory bowel disease. Template-switch reactions added UMIs with a 6-nucleotide sample barcode. Using TCRalpha and TCRbeta cDNA, the researchers carried out two nested PCRs that lasted around 15 and 9 cycles. For each CDR3 protein, TCRdb gives one entry from its re-call of the 5' RACE reads, without DNA. The sample totals about 210,000 distinct CDR3 sequences. CDR3 size: 11 residues. The specimen was blood. The source of this sequence is a human donor with ulcerative colitis or Crohn's disease, or a healthy co-twin of an affected twin (not recorded which). V and J are TRBV12-3 or TRBV12-4 and TRBJ2-3; the D call of TRBD1 rests on TCRdb alone, since no DNA is present to check it. CDR3 residues: CASSTGGGQYF.